This T cell receptor beta chain is drawn from a study of T cell changes during pregnancy in multiple sclerosis. The table came from immunoSEQ multiplex PCR; TCRdb's copy has only in-frame clones and leaves some out. This table has some 100,000 clones, around nine tenths appearing once. Sequenced here: peripheral blood, sampled in the second trimester of pregnancy. The TCR sequence derives from a female donor with multiple sclerosis, enrolled in a pregnancy study.

As DNA, the CDR3 is TGTGCCAGCAGCTTGGAGGGCGGGAGCCGTACCTACGAGCAGTACTTC. Translated, it gives CASSLEGGSRTYEQYF. V gene TRBV5-4 combines with J gene TRBJ2-7, with TRBD2 identical over 7 bases. Germline trimming cut 0 bases from V and 2 bases from J; bases unmatched to any gene: 8. Germline assignment: CDR1 SGHNT and CDR2 YYREEE (reference sequence). The CDR3 contains 16 residues. Complete variable domain (other parts from reference TRBV5-4 and TRBJ2-7): ETGVTQSPTHLIKTRGQQVTLRCSSQSGHNTVSWYQQALGQGPQFIFQYYREEENGRGNFPPRFSGLQFPNYSSELNVNALELDDSALYLCASSLEGGSRTYEQYFGPGTRLTVT.